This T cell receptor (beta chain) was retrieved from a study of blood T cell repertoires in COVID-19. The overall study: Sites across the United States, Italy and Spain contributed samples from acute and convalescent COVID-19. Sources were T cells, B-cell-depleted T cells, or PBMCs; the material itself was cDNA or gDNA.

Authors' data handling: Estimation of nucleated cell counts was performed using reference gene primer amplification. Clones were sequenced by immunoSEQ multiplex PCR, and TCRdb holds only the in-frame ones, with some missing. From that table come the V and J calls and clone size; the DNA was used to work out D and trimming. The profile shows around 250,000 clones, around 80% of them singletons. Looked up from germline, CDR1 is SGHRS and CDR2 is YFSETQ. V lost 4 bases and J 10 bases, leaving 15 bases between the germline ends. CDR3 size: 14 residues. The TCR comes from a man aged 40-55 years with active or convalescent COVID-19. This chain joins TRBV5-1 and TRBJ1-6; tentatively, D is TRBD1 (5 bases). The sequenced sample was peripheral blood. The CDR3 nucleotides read TGCGCCAGCAGCCAACTCGACAGAGGATCACCCCTCCACTTT. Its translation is CASSQLDRGSPLHF.